This T cell receptor beta chain was sequenced for a study of cytomegalovirus exposure and HLA in healthy donors. The germline CDR1 and CDR2 sequences are MNHNY and SVGAGI (reference sequence). V trimming: 5 bases; J trimming: 5 bases; junction bases outside the gene matches: 9. This CDR3 is built from 14 residues. This clone showed up just a few times. The PCR had 60 Vbeta and 13 Jbeta primers. Using immunoSEQ multiplex PCR, the repertoire was profiled, and TCRdb retains in-frame clones only, with some absent. The sample carries tens of thousands of clones, about 66% recorded once. This chain links TRBV6-6 with TRBJ2-7; 7 bases are shared with TRBD1. The clonotype comes from a woman in her forties or fifties in good health and CMV-seropositive. The sample comprised PBMCs. CDR3: CASSGWTGPDEQYF. In nucleotides, the CDR3 is TGTGCCAGCAGTGGATGGACAGGTCCGGACGAGCAGTACTTC.